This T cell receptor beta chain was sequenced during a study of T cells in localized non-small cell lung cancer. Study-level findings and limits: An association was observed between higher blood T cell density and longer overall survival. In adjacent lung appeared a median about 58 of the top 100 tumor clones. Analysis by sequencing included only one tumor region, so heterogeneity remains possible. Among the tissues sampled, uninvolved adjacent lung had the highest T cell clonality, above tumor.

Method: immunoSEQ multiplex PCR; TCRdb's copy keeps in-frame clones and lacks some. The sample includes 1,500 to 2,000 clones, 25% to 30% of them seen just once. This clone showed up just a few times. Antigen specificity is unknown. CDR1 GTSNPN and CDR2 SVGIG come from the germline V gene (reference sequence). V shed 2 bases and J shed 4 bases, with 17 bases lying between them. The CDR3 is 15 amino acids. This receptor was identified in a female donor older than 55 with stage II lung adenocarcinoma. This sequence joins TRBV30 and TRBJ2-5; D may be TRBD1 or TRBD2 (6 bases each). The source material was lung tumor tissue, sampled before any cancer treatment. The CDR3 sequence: CAWSMGGSGSETQYF. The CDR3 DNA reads TGTGCCTGGAGTATGGGGGGCTCGGGATCAGAGACCCAGTACTTC.